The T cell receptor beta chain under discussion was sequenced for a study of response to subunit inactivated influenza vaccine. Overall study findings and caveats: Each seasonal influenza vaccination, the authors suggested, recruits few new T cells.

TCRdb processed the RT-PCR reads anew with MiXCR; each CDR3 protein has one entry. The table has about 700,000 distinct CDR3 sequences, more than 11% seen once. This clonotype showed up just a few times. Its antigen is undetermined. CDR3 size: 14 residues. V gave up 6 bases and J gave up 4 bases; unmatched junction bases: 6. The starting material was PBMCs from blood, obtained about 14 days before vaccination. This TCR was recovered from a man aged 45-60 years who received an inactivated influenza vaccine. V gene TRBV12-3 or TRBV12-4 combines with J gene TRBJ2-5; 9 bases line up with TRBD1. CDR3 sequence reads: CASRLQGAPETQYF. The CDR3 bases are TGTGCCAGCAGGCTACAGGGGGCCCCAGAGACCCAGTACTTC.